This T cell receptor (beta chain) was sequenced during a study of blood T cell repertoires in COVID-19. Overall study context: COVID-19 samples from acute and convalescent phases originated in the United States, Italy and Spain. PBMCs, B-cell-depleted T cells, or T cells were the source of the cDNA or gDNA that made up the material.

Per germline, CDR1 MNHNY and CDR2 SVGAGI (reference sequence). V lost 4 bases and J lost 7, with 11 bases in between. The CDR3 sequence is 14 residues long. In the source study's methods: Scientists estimated how many nucleated cells there were by amplifying reference gene primers. Profiled with immunoSEQ multiplex PCR; TCRdb holds only in-frame clones, not every one. V, J and clone size derive from that table, while D and trimming were established from the DNA sequence. This repertoire shows approximately 150,000 clones, more than 75% found once; its top ten account for 5.5% to 7.5%. The V and J genes are TRBV6-6 and TRBJ1-6, with a tentative D call TRBD1 (6 bases). The specimen sequenced was peripheral blood. This TCR came from a man older than 75 with acute or convalescent COVID-19. The CDR3 bases are TGTGCCAGCAGTTTGGAGGGGGGGAATTCACCCCTCCACTTT. Residues: CASSLEGGNSPLHF.